This section outlines one TCR beta chain sequence together with its context. The data derive from a study of blood T cells in healthy people across ages. Next came a second PCR, run for 7 to 11 cycles, which used a sample-barcoded 5' primer along with a J-beta primer mix. One entry per CDR3 protein results from TCRdb running MiXCR on the 5' RACE reads. This sample has 600,000 or so distinct CDR3 sequences, with less than 60% found just once. This CDR3 is 14 amino acids long. Per germline, CDR1 SGDLS and CDR2 YYNGEE. Trimming at V came to 5 bases and at J to 5 bases, leaving 8 bases not matched to a gene.

This TCR was sampled from a man older than 75 in good health. The sample consisted of blood. The rearrangement joins TRBV9 to TRBJ2-3; the match to TRBD2 covers 7 bases. The CDR3 nucleotides are TGTGCCAGCAGAGCCGGGACTAACCAAGATACGCAGTATTTT. Its translation is CASRAGTNQDTQYF.